This T cell receptor (beta chain) was observed in a study of T-cell memory formation after mild COVID-19. Study findings and constraints: Still unconfirmed is whether the second-wave clones peaking on day 37 recognized SARS-CoV-2.

Notes on this clonotype: Its antigen is as yet unknown.

CDR3 size: 14 residues. From germline, CDR1 is MNHEY and CDR2 SVGEGT. Trimming pared 7 bases from V and 3 bases from J, leaving 12 bases between. TCRdb fed the 5' RACE reads into MiXCR, producing one record per CDR3 protein. The sample consists of tens of thousands of distinct CDR3 sequences, roughly 13% of them appearing once. Sequenced sample: PBMCs or a T cell subset sorted from them (not recorded which). V usage is TRBV6-2 or TRBV6-3 and J usage is TRBJ2-2; possibly TRBD2 for D (6 bases). The clonotype comes from a young man who had mild COVID-19 (a few samples of this study predate the infection). Cell type and time point are not known. The CDR3 bases are TGTGCCAGCAAAGTACTAGCCCACACCGGGGAGCTGTTTTTT. Translating gives CASKVLAHTGELFF.